The following is a T cell receptor beta chain sequence with its context. Its antigen is as yet unknown. The sample comes from a study of OX40 agonist ivuxolimab in advanced cancers. Overall study: Partial responses, seen in three patients, involved one hepatocellular carcinoma and two cutaneous melanomas.

Clones were sequenced by immunoSEQ multiplex PCR, and TCRdb holds only the in-frame ones, with some missing. This sample has over 65,000 clones, with around 85% found just once. Study observations and caveats: At doses 0.1 to 3.0 mg/kg, CD4+ and CD8+ clones expanded.

Trimming cost V 3 bases and J 4 bases, with 12 bases left between them. The CDR3 runs to 14 residues. Per the germline V gene, CDR1 is MNHNS and CDR2 is SASEGT. The sample was CD4+ or CD8+ T cells sorted from blood, taken in a trial of the OX40 agonist ivuxolimab. V gene TRBV6-1 combines with J gene TRBJ1-1, with D perhaps TRBD1 (6 bases). The receptor was isolated from an adult with an advanced solid tumor such as melanoma, head and neck, liver or kidney cancer. The CDR3 coding sequence is TGTGCCAGCAGTGACAGGCAGGGGAGCACTGAAGCTTTCTTT. Its protein is CASSDRQGSTEAFF.